Sequencing of this T cell receptor (beta chain) was carried out in a study of human T cells and chemical hapten exposure (dated by TCRdb to the early 2020s). About the study as a whole: For sensitization, 2% DPC in acetone was applied to a roughly 2 cm by roughly 2 cm area of upper inner arm skin. Throughout the approximately 24-week study period, patients were also given weekly therapeutic DPC doses on the scalp. Patch testing was performed on the upper back with Finn chambers containing 0.01% DPC, and the patch tests were scored after 6 days according to International Contact Dermatitis Research Group standards. The patient cohort, mostly female, included alopecia areata with under or over 50% scalp involvement, alopecia totalis and alopecia universalis. Libraries were pooled for sequencing, and variation in per-sample TCR yields was attributed mainly to small differences in library volumes within the pool. Peripheral blood TCR repertoire changes were tracked in vivo in alopecia patients during primary and secondary sensitization to the hapten diphenylcyclopropenone (DPC). Blood samples were taken from patients before sensitization (week 0) and at 2, 6 and about 24 weeks after DPC sensitization. Blood for TCR sequencing was provided by twenty-nine alopecia patients at one to four time points (pre-sensitization, 2, 6 and 24 weeks). On the study overall, not on this receptor specifically: Because every patient had alopecia, a presumed autoimmune disease, the patients' immune response might differ from that of healthy individuals. Expanded TCRs formed significantly more large CDR3 similarity clusters than pre-sensitization or healthy control sets, consistent with antigen-driven responses. Patch test score was positively correlated with the number of PT1 expanded TCRs, with significance at thresholds 8, 16 and 32 but not at 4. DPC sensitization did not change the number of TCRs with a frequency above 1 in 1000, and there was no evidence of changes in global repertoire structure. Repeated subsampling changed both the strength of the expansion versus patch-test correlation and the threshold at which that correlation became significant.

Library preparation employed RACE. Sequenced on a NextSeq 500. Library preparation attached unique molecular identifiers to individual cDNA molecules for quantitative, reproducible TCR counting. Each blood RNA sample was used to sequence both TCR alpha and TCR beta chains. The authors' pipeline ran thus. The median number of TCRs per sample was around 96,000, ranging from roughly 23,224 to 690,600. The Decombinator software suite was used to annotate V, J and CDR3 in the TCR reads. For PS versus PT1 abundance plots, all samples were subsampled to the same number of TCRs (28,000). Expanded TCRs were defined as absent before sensitization and observed at least eight times at the 2-week time point. TCRdb handled the public reads itself, with Q25 trimming in fastp and clone calling in MiXCR, and kept productive beta chains. Each CDR3 protein appears once, grouped with its most common genes and DNA. V and J calls and clone size were set by TCRdb, not the authors. In this sample the table shows fewer than 85,000 distinct CDR3 sequences, 10% of which occur a single time. In total, the top ten clones hold 2% to 2.5% of the sample.

From the cysteine through the phenylalanine, the CDR3 covers 14 amino acids. Just the 42-base CDR3 DNA is kept, in frame starting at base 1. CDR1 and CDR2 are read off the germline V gene as SQVTM and ANQGSEA. From V the trimming removes 3 bases and from J it removes 0 bases, while the gene matches leave 3 bases of the junction unaccounted for. In the case of this clonotype: Its specific antigen is unknown. No much larger clone is present one base from it, and per-base qualities are unavailable.

According to the study, the label for this sample's time point signals: patch test 2, 6 weeks after DPC sensitization. This sample's treatment or condition label indicates: therapeutic diphenylcyclopropenone sensitization with weekly scalp DPC. Blood at each patch-test visit was drawn before the patch test was applied. To be eligible, patients had to be aged 18 to 70, diagnosed with alopecia and judged suitable for DPC therapy, while pregnant patients were excluded. Unfractionated whole blood was collected in Tempus Blood RNA tubes, and total RNA was extracted from that blood. Sequencing was performed on whole blood, taken in connection with sensitization to the hapten diphenylcyclopropenone (DPC). The sequence was obtained from a woman younger than 45 with alopecia areata. Some clones in this sample may be carry-over from other donors' samples. The sequence is built from TRBV29-1 and TRBJ1-1, with 8 middle bases fitting TRBD1. The CDR3 region: CSVDTTGVNTEAFF. Here is the DNA: TGCAGCGTTGATACGACAGGGGTGAACACTGAAGCTTTCTTT.